What follows describes a single TCR beta chain. Its specificity is unknown. Genomic DNA acted as the template from which TCR beta VDJ combination and CDR3 sequence profiling were carried out. MiXCR, applied by TCRdb to the reads, yields one record per CDR3 protein. The sample consists of under 350,000 distinct CDR3 sequences, 56% of them appearing once. This entry comes from a study of CD8+CD57+ T cells in acquired aplastic anemia. Study in general: CD4+ and CD8+ cells, once sorted, gave DNA averaging roughly 3.2 ug. Findings and limits, study-wide: CD8+ Simpson's diversity in patients was not significantly different from that in controls.

For sequencing, patients were chosen who had shown expansion of CD8+CD57+ cells by flow cytometry. The sample taken for sequencing was sorted CD4+, CD8+, or CD8+CD57+ T cells (not recorded which) from PBMCs. This TCR came from a human donor with aplastic anemia.

The CDR3, as DNA: TGTGCCAGCGCGAGGGGGACGGTCTCAGATAATTCACCCCTCCACTTT. This sequence encodes CASARGTVSDNSPLHF. This chain uses TRBV7-9 with TRBJ1-6, with D perhaps TRBD1 (6 bases). The V gene lost 8 bases and the J gene lost 5 bases, with 19 bases spanning the gap. Germline CDR1 and CDR2: SEHNR and FQNEAQ (reference sequence). This CDR3 is 16 amino acids long.